This TCR beta chain was retrieved from a study of control samples from healthy donors and cancer patients. The repertoire was sequenced with immunoSEQ multiplex PCR; TCRdb's copy has only in-frame clones and lacks some. The data hold 100,000 to 150,000 clones, with roughly 92% observed a single time. Germline CDR1 LGHNT, CDR2 FRNRAP. Trimming removed 1 base from V and 4 bases from J; junction bases left unmatched: 6. The CDR3 runs 16 residues. The material sequenced was blood. This sequence originates from a man aged 18 to 30 in good health. The genes are TRBV12-5 and TRBJ1-1; 10 positions agree with TRBD1. CDR3 in amino acids: CASGLDDRGLGTEAFF. The CDR3 DNA is TGTGCTAGTGGTTTGGACGACAGGGGGCTGGGCACTGAAGCTTTCTTT.